This T cell receptor beta chain was recovered during a study of blood T cell repertoires in COVID-19. Study overall: Acute and convalescent COVID-19 specimens originated in the United States, Italy and Spain.

Repertoires were generated with immunoSEQ multiplex PCR, while TCRdb's copy carries only in-frame clones and drops some. Of about 58,000 clones listed, 60% to 85% are singletons. The CDR3 is made up of 14 amino acids. The junction had 11 bases not matched to a gene; V was cut back by 7 bases and J by 5 bases. In germline, CDR1 is MNHEY, CDR2 SVGAGI. The sequence was obtained from a human donor in a cohort sampled during active COVID-19. This chain connects TRBV6-5 to TRBJ2-7, with TRBD1 identical over 7 bases. Sequenced material: peripheral blood. The CDR3 bases are TGTGCCAGCAAGAACCCAGGGGGTCAACACGAGCAGTACTTC. It specifies CASKNPGGQHEQYF.